The clone carrying this T cell receptor (beta chain) was recorded only once. Other autoimmune diseases, uncontrolled infections, pregnancy or lactation led to the exclusion of patients. Diagnostic conclusions were grounded in clinical symptoms, serum thyroxine, TRAb, thyroid ultrasound and orbital computed tomography. PBMCs were density-gradient isolated from roughly 10 ml fresh blood. The sequenced template was RNA, covering the TCR beta CDR3 region. An initial RT-PCR round employing HTBI primers preceded a second-round multiplex PCR. TCRdb ran MiXCR on the multiplex PCR reads and lists one entry per CDR3 protein. In the table there are some 170,000 distinct CDR3 sequences, around 39% of which are singletons. Trimming left V 1 base short and J 10 bases short, with 11 bases between. This CDR3 region has 14 residues. Per the germline V gene, CDR1 is MDHEN and CDR2 is SYDVKM. This entry belongs to a study of Graves' ophthalmopathy and Graves' hyperthyroidism. At the level of the study: There was a collection of peripheral blood at initial diagnosis, before any treatment.

This TCR was recovered from a man aged 30 to 39 with Graves' ophthalmopathy. This chain connects TRBV28 to TRBJ1-6, with D maybe TRBD1 (6 bases). The sequencing sample was made of peripheral blood. The CDR3 spells CASSLLQGESPLHF. In nucleotides, the CDR3 is TGTGCCAGCAGTTTATTACAGGGAGAGTCACCCCTCCACTTT. Supplemented by reference TRBV28 and TRBJ1-6, the full variable domain reads DVKVTQSSRYLVKRTGEKVFLECVQDMDHENMFWYRQDPGLGLRLIYFSYDVKMKEKGDIPEGYSVSREKKERFSLILESASTNQTSMYLCASSLLQGESPLHFGNGTRLTVT.